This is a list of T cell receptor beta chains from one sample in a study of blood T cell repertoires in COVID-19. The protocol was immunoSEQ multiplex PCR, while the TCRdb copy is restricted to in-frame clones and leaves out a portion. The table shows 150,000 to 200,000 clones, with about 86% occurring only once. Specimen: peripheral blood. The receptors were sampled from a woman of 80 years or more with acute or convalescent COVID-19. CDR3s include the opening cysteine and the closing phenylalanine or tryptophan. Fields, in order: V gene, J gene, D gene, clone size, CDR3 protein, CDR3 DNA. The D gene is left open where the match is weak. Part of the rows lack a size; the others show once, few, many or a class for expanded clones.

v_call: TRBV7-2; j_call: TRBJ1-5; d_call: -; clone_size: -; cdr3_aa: CASSRDSGGPQPQHF; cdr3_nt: TGTGCCAGCAGCCGCGACTCGGGGGGGCCCCAGCCCCAGCATTTT
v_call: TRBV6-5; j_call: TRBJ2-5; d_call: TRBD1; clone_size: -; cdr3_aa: CASSYSTGTVQETQYF; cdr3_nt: TGTGCCAGCAGTTACTCGACCGGGACAGTCCAAGAGACCCAGTACTTC
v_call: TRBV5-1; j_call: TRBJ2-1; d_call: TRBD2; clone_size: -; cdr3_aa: CASSLWREALGEQFF; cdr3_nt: TGCGCCAGCAGCTTGTGGCGGGAGGCCTTGGGTGAGCAGTTCTTC
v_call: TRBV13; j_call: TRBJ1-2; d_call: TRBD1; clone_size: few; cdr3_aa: CASSLWDRGPYGYTF; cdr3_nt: TGTGCCAGCAGCTTATGGGACAGGGGCCCCTATGGCTACACCTTC
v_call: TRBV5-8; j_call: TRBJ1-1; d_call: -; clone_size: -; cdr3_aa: CASSLFRTEAFF; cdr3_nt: TGTGCCAGCAGCTTATTCAGAACTGAAGCTTTCTTT
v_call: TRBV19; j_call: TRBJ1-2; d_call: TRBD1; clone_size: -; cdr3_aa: CASRTGTDYHGYTF; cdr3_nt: TGTGCCAGTAGAACCGGGACAGATTACCATGGCTACACCTTC
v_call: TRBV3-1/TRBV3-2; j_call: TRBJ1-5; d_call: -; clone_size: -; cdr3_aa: CASSQDLAYEPQHF; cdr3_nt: TGTGCCAGCAGCCAAGATCTGGCTTATGAGCCCCAGCATTTT
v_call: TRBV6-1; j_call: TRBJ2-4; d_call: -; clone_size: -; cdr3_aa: CASSEYLRWGGSKNIQYF; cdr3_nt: TGTGCCAGCAGTGAATATCTTAGGTGGGGGGGCTCCAAAAACATTCAGTACTTC
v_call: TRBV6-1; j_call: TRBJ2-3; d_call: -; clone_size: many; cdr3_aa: CASSEVFRGDTQYF; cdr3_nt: TGTGCCAGCAGTGAAGTGTTCAGGGGAGATACGCAGTATTTT
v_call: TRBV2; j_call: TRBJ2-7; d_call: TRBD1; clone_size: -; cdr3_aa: CASRSPTGTGIYEQYF; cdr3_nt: TGTGCCAGCAGATCGCCCACCGGGACAGGGATCTACGAGCAGTACTTC
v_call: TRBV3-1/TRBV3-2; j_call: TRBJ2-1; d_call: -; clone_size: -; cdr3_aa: CASSQEGGPFHNEQFF; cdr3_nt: TGTGCCAGCAGCCAAGAAGGGGGACCATTTCACAATGAGCAGTTCTTC
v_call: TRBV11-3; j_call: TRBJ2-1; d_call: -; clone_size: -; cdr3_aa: CASSLVQGYEQFF; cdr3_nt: TGTGCCAGCAGCTTAGTCCAGGGCTATGAGCAGTTCTTC
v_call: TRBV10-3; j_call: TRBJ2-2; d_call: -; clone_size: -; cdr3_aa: CAISESYLRSPGELFF; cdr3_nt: TGTGCCATCAGTGAGTCTTACCTCAGGTCTCCCGGGGAGCTGTTTTTT
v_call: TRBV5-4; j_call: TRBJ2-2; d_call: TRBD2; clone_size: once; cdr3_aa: CASSPGTSVTGELFF; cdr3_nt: TGTGCCAGCAGTCCCGGGACTAGCGTTACCGGGGAGCTGTTTTTT
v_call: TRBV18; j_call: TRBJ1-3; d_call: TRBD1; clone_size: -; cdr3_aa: CASSPLDDRAGNTIYF; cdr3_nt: TGTGCCAGCTCACCATTAGACGACAGGGCTGGAAACACCATATATTTT
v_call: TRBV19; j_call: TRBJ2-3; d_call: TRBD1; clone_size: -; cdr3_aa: CASTTGTGRTDTQYF; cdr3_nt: TGTGCCAGTACTACCGGGACAGGGCGAACAGATACGCAGTATTTT
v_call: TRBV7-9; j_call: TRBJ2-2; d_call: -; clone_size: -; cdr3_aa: CASSQRLVLGRNTGELFF; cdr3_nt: TGTGCCAGCAGCCAGCGACTAGTACTGGGGCGGAACACCGGGGAGCTGTTTTTT
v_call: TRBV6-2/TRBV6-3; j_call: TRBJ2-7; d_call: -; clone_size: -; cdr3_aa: CASSYRSGNYEQYF; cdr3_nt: TGTGCCAGCAGTTACAGGTCGGGAAACTACGAGCAGTACTTC
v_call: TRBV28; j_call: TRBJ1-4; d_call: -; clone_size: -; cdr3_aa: CASSQEPGSDNEKLFF; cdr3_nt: TGTGCCAGCAGCCAAGAGCCAGGGTCAGATAATGAAAAACTGTTTTTT
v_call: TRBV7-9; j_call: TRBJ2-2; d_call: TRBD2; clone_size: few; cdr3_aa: CASSPSGRNTGELFF; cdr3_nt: TGTGCCAGCAGCCCTAGCGGGAGGAACACCGGGGAGCTGTTTTTT
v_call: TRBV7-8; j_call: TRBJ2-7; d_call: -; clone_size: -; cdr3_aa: CASSRDYLYEQYF; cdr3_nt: TGTGCCAGCAGCCGAGACTACCTCTACGAGCAGTACTTC
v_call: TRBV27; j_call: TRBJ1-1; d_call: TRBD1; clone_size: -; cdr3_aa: CASSLFSRQGAKRTEAFF; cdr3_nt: TGTGCCAGCAGTTTATTTTCCCGACAGGGGGCGAAGAGGACTGAAGCTTTCTTT
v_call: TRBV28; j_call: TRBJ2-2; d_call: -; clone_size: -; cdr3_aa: CASSLRLTGELFF; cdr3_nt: TGTGCCAGCAGTTTACGACTAACCGGGGAGCTGTTTTTT
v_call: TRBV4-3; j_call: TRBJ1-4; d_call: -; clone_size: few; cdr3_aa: CASSQDAGANEKLFF; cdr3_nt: TGCGCCAGCAGCCAAGATGCAGGGGCTAATGAAAAACTGTTTTTT
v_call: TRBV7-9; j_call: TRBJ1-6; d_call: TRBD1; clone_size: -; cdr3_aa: CASSQETGSSPLHF; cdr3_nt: TGTGCCAGCAGCCAAGAGACAGGGAGCTCACCCCTCCACTTT
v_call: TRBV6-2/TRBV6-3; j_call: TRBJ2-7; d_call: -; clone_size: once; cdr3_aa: CASSYSRSPYEQYF; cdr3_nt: TGTGCCAGCAGTTACTCGCGGAGCCCCTACGAGCAGTACTTC
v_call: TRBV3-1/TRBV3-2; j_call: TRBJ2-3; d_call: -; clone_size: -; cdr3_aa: CASSYTGGADTQYF; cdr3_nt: TGTGCCAGCAGCTACACAGGGGGGGCAGATACGCAGTATTTT
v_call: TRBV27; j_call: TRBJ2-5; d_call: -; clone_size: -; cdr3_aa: CASSFLQETQYF; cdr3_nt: TGTGCCAGCAGTTTCCTACAAGAGACCCAGTACTTC
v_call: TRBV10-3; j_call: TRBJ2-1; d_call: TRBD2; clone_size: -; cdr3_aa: CAIARAGGFEQFF; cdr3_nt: TGTGCCATCGCCCGAGCGGGGGGCTTTGAGCAGTTCTTC
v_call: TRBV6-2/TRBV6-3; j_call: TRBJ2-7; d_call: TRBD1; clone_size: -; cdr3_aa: CASSSWGQLSYEQYF; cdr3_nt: TGTGCCAGCAGTTCCTGGGGACAGCTCTCCTACGAGCAGTACTTC
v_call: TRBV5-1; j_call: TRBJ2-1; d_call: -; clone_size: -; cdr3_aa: CASSLAGTFSYNEQFF; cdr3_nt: TGCGCCAGCAGCTTGGCCGGGACTTTTTCATACAATGAGCAGTTCTTC
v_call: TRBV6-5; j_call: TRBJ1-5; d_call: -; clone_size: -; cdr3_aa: CASTSPGFSNQPQHF; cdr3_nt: TGTGCCAGCACTTCTCCAGGGTTTAGCAATCAGCCCCAGCATTTT
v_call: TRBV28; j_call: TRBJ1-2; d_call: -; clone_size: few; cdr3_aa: CASSLGGVQGPTYGYTF; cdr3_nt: TGTGCCAGCAGTTTGGGGGGGGTACAGGGACCTACGTATGGCTACACCTTC
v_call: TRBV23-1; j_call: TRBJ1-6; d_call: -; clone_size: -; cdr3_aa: CASTPGRERHNSPLHF; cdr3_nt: TGCGCCAGCACACCGGGCAGGGAAAGACATAATTCACCCCTCCACTTT
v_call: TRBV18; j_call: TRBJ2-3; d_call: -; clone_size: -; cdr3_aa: CASSPPSQARDTQYF; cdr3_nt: TGTGCCAGCTCACCACCGTCGCAGGCCAGGGATACGCAGTATTTT
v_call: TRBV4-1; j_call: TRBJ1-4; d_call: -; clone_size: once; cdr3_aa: CASSQEDRGWNEKLFF; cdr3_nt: TGCGCCAGCAGCCAAGAAGACCGGGGGTGGAATGAAAAACTGTTTTTT
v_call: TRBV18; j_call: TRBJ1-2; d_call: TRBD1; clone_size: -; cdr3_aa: CASSPYTGEGYTF; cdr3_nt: TGTGCCAGCTCACCATACACAGGGGAAGGCTACACCTTC
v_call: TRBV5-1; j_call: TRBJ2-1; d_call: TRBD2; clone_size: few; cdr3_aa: CASSLVVQRGNEQFF; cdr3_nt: TGCGCCAGCAGCTTGGTGGTACAGCGGGGCAATGAGCAGTTCTTC
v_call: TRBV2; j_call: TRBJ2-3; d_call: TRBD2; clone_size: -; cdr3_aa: CASEVRLAGGPSTQYF; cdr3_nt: TGTGCCAGCGAAGTTCGACTAGCGGGGGGGCCCAGTACGCAGTATTTT
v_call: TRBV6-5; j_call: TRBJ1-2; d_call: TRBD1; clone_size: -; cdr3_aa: CASSYQQGVAYGYTF; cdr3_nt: TGTGCCAGCAGTTACCAGCAGGGGGTTGCCTATGGCTACACCTTC
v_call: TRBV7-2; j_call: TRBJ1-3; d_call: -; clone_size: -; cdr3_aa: CASSLGPGHLPGNTIYF; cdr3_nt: TGTGCCAGCAGCTTAGGACCGGGACACCTCCCAGGAAACACCATATATTTT
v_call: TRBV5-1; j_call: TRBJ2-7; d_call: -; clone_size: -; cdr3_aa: CASSPTTQVYLYEQYF; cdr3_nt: TGCGCCAGCAGCCCAACTACACAAGTTTACCTCTACGAGCAGTACTTC
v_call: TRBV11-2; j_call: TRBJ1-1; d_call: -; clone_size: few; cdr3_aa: CASSSLRWRGEAFF; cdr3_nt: TGTGCCAGCAGCTCCCTCCGTTGGAGGGGTGAAGCTTTCTTT
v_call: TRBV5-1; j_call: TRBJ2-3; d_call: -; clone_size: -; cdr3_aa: CASSPEGDIALLSTDTQYF; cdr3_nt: TGCGCCAGCAGCCCTGAGGGGGACATAGCACTACTTAGCACAGATACGCAGTATTTT
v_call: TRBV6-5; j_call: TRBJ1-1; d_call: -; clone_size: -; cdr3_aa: CASSSGVTEAFF; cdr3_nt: TGTGCCAGCAGTTCTGGAGTCACTGAAGCTTTCTTT
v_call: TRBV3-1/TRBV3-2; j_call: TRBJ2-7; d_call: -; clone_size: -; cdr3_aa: CASSQMMSTGLEQYF; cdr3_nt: TGTGCCAGCAGCCAAATGATGAGTACAGGGCTAGAGCAGTACTTC
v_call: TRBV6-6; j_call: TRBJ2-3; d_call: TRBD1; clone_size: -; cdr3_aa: CASSSQDRGRTDTQYF; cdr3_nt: TGTGCCAGCAGTTCCCAGGACAGGGGGCGGACAGATACGCAGTATTTT
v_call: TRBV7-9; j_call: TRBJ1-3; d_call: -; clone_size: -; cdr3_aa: CASSLASSRQGSGNTIYF; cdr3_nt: TGTGCCAGCAGCTTAGCGTCATCCCGGCAGGGCTCTGGAAACACCATATATTTT
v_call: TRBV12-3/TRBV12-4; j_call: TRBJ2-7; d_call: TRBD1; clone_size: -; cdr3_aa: CASSPDRVAEQYF; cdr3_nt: TGTGCCAGCAGTCCCGACAGGGTGGCCGAGCAGTACTTC
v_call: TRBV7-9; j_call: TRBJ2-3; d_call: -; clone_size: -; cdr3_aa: CASSPPSRDTQYF; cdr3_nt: TGTGCCAGCAGCCCACCTTCGAGGGATACGCAGTATTTT
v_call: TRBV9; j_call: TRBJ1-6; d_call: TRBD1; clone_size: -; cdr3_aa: CASSARQGTGSPLHF; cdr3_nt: TGTGCCAGCAGCGCCCGACAGGGTACGGGTTCACCCCTCCACTTT
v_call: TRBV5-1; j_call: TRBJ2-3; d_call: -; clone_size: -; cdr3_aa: CASSLGQTTDTQYF; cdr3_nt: TGCGCCAGCAGCTTGGGACAAACCACAGATACGCAGTATTTT
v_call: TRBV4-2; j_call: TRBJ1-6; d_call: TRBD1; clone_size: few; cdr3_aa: CASSQNRDSNSPLHF; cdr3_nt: TGTGCCAGCAGCCAAAACCGGGACAGTAATTCACCCCTCCACTTT
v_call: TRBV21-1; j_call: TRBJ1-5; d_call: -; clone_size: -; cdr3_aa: CASRRGGNQPQHF; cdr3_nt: TGTGCCAGCAGACGGGGAGGGAATCAGCCCCAGCATTTT
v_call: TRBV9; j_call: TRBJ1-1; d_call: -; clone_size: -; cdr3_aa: CASSDSRRGAEAFF; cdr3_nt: TGTGCCAGCAGCGATTCTCGCCGTGGGGCGGAAGCTTTCTTT